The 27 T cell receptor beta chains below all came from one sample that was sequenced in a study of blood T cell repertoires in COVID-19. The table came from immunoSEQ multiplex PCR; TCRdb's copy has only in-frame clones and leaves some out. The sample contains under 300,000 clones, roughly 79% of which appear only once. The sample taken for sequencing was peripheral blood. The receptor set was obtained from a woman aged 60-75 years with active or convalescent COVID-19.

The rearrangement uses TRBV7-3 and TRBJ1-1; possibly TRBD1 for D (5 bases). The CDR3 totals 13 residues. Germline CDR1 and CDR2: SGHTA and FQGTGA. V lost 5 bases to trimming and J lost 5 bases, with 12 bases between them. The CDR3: CASSNRGGTEAFF. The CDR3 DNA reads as TGTGCCAGCAGCAATCGGGGGGGTACTGAAGCTTTCTTT.

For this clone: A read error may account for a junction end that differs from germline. As DNA, the CDR3 is TGCAGCGTCGAAGGACAGGGGGCCTTCAATGAGCAGTTCTTC. Translating gives CSVEGQGAFNEQFF. This sequence joins TRBV29-1 and TRBJ2-1, with 11 nucleotides matching TRBD1. Germline V gene sequence: CDR1 SQVTM, CDR2 ANQGSEA. This CDR3 contains 14 residues.

The CDR3 DNA reads TGTGCCAGCAGTAAGACGGGAAATGAAGCTTTCTTT. Its protein product is CASSKTGNEAFF. The genes are TRBV27 and TRBJ1-1; no clear D gene. CDR3 length: 12 residues. The germline gives CDR1 MNHEY, CDR2 SMNVEV (reference sequence). The V end was cut by 5 bases, the J end by 7 bases, with 11 bases between.

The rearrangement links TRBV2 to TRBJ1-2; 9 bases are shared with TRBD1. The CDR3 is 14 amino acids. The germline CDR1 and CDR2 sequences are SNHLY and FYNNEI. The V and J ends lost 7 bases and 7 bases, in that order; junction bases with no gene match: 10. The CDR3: CASMGQGVFSGYTF. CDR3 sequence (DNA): TGTGCCAGCATGGGACAGGGTGTATTCTCTGGCTACACCTTC.

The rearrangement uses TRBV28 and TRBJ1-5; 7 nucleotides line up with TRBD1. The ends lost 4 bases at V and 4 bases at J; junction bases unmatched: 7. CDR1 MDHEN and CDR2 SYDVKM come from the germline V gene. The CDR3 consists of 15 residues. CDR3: CASSSPTGKNQPQHF. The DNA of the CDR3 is TGTGCCAGCAGTTCCCCGACAGGGAAGAATCAGCCCCAGCATTTT.

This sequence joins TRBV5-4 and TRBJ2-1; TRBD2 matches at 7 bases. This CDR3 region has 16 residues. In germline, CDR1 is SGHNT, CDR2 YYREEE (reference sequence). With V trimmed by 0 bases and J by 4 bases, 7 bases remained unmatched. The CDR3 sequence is CASSLGLAAAYNEQFF. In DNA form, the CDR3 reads TGTGCCAGCAGCTTGGGTCTAGCGGCGGCATACAATGAGCAGTTCTTC.

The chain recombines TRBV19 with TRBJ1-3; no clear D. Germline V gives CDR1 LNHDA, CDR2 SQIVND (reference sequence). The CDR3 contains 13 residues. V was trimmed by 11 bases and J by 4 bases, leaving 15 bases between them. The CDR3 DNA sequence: TGTGCCTGCCTGTCTCTGAGCGGAAACACCATATATTTT. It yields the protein CACLSLSGNTIYF. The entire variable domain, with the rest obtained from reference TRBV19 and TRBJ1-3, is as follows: DGGITQSPKYLFRKEGQNVTLSCEQNLNHDAMYWYRQDPGQGLRLIYYSQIVNDFQKGDIAEGYSVSREKKESFPLTVTSAQKNPTAFYLCACLSLSGNTIYFGEGSWLTVV.

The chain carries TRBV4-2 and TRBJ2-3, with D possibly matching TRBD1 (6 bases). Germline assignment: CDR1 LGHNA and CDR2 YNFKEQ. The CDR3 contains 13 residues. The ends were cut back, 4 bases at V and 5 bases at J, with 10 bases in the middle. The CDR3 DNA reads TGTGCCAGCAGCCCTACAGGGATAGATACGCAGTATTTT. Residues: CASSPTGIDTQYF.

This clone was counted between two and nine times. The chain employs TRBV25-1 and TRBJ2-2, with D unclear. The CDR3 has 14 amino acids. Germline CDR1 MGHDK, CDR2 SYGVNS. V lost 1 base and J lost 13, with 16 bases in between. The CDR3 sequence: CASSELLSPGWLFF. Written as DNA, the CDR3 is TGTGCCAGCAGTGAATTACTATCTCCGGGTTGGCTGTTTTTT.

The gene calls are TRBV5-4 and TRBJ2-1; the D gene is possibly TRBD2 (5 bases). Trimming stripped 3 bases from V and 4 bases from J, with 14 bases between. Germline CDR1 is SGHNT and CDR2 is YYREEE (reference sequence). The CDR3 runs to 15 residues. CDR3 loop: CASSSPGYRYNEQFF. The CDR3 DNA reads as TGTGCCAGCAGCTCCCCGGGGTATCGGTACAATGAGCAGTTCTTC.

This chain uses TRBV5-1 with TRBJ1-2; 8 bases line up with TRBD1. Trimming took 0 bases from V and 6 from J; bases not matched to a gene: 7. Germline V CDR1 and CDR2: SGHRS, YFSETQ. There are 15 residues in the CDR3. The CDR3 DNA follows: TGCGCCAGCAGCTTGGAAAAGGACAGGGAGGATGGCTACACCTTC. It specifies CASSLEKDREDGYTF.

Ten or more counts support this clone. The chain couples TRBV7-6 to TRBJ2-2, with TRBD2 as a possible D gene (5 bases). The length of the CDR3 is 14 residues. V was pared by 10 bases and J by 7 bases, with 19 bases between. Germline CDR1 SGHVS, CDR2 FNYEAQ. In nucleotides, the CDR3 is TGTGCCATTGAGGCAGCCCACCGGGACGGGGAGCTGTTTTTT. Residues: CAIEAAHRDGELFF.

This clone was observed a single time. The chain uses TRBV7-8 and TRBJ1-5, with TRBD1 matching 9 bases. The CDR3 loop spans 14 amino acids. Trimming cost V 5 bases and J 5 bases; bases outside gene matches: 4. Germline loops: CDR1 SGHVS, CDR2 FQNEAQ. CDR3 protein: CASSRWTGDQPQHF. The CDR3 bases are TGTGCCAGCAGCCGTTGGACAGGGGATCAGCCCCAGCATTTT.

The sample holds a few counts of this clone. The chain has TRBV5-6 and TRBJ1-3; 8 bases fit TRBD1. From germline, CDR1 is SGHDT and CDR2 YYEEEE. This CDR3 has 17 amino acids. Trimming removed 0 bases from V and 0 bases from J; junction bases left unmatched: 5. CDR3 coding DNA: TGTGCCAGCAGCTTGGCCGGACAGGGCATCTCTGGAAACACCATATATTTT. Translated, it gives CASSLAGQGISGNTIYF.

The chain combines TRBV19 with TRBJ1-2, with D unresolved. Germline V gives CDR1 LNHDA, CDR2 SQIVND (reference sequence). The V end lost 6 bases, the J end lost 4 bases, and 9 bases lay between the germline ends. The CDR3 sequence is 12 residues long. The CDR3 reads CASSRSGYGYTF. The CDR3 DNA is TGTGCCAGTAGCCGCTCGGGCTATGGCTACACCTTC.

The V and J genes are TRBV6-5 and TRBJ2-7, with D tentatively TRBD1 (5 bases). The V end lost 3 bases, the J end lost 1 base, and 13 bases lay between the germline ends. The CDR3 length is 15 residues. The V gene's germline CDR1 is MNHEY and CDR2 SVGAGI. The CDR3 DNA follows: TGTGCCAGCAGTTATGACTTCTCAGGGTCCTACGAGCAGTACTTC. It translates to CASSYDFSGSYEQYF.

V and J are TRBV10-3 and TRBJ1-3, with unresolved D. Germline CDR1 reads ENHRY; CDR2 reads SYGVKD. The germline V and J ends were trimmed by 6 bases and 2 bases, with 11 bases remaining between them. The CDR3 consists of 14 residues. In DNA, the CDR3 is TGTGCCATCAGCTACAATAGCGCTGGAAACACCATATATTTT. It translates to CAISYNSAGNTIYF.

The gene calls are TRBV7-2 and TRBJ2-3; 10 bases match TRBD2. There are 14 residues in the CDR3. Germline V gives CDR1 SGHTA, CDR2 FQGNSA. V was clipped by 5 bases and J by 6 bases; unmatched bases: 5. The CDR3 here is CASSLGTSADTQYF. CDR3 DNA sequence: TGTGCCAGCAGCCTCGGGACTAGCGCGGATACGCAGTATTTT.

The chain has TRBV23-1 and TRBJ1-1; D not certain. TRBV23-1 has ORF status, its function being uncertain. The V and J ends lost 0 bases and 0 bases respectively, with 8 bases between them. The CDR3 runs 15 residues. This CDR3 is CASSQSPQLNTEAFF. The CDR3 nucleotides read TGCGCCAGCAGTCAATCCCCCCAGTTGAACACTGAAGCTTTCTTT.

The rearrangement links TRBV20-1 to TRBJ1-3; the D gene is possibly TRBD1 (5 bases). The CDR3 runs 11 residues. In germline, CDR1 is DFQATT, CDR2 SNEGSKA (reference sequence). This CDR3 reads CSGSSGNTIYF. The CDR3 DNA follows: TGCTCAGGGTCCTCTGGAAACACCATATATTTT.

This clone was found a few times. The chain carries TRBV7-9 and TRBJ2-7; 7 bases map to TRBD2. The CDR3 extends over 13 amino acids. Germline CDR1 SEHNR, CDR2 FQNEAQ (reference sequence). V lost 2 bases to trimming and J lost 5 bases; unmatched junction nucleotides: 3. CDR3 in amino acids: CASSLIAGDEQYF. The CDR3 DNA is TGTGCCAGCAGCTTAATCGCGGGGGACGAGCAGTACTTC.

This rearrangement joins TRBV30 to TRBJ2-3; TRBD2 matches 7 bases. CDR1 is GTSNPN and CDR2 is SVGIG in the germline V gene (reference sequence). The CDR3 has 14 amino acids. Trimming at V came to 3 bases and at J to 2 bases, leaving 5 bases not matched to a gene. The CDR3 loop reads CAWSPSGVTDTQYF. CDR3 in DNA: TGTGCCTGGAGCCCGAGCGGGGTCACAGATACGCAGTATTTT.

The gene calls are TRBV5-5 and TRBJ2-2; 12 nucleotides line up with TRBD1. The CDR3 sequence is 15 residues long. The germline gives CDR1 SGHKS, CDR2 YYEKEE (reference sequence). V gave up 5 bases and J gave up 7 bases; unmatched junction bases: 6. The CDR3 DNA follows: TGTGCCAGCAGGACCGGGACAGGGGGCGGCGGGGAGCTGTTTTTT. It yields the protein CASRTGTGGGGELFF.

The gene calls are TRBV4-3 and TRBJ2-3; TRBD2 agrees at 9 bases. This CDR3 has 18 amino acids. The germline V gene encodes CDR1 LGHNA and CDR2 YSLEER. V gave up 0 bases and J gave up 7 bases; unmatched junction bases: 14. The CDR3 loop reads CASSQEAPAGGRLNTQYF. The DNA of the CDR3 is TGCGCCAGCAGCCAAGAAGCCCCAGCGGGGGGCCGGTTAAATACGCAGTATTTT.

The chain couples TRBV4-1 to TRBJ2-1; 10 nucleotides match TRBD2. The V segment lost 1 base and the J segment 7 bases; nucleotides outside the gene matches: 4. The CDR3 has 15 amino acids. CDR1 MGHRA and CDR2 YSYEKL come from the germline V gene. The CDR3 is CASSQGSGGANEQFF. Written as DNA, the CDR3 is TGCGCCAGCAGCCAAGGAAGCGGGGGGGCTAATGAGCAGTTCTTC.

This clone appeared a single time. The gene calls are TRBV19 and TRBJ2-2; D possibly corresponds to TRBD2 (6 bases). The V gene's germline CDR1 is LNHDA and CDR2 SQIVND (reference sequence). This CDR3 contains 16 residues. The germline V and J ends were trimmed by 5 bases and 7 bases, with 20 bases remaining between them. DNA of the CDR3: TGTGCCAGTAGTGTCCCGGGTATCGGGGGAGGCGGGGAGCTGTTTTTT. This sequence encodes CASSVPGIGGGGELFF.

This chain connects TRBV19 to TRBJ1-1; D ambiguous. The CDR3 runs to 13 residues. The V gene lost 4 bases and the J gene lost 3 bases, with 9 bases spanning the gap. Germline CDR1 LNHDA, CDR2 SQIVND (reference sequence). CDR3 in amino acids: CASSTARDTEAFF. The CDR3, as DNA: TGTGCCAGTAGTACCGCGAGGGACACTGAAGCTTTCTTT.